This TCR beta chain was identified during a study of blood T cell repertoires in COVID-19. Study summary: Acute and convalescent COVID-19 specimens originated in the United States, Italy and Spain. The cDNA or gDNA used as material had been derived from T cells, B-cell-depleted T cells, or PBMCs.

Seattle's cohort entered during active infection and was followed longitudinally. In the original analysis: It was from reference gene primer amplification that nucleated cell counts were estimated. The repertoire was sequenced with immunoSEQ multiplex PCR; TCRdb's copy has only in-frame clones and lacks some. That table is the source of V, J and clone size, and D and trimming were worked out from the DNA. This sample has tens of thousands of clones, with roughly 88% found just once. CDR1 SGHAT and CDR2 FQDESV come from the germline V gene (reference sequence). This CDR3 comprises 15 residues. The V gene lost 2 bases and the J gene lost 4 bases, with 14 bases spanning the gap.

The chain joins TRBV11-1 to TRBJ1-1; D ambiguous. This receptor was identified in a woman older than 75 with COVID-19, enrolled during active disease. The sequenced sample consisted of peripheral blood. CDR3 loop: CASSLLVVFSTEAFF. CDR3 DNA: TGTGCCAGCAGCTTACTGGTGGTTTTTAGCACTGAAGCTTTCTTT.